The present entry profiles one T cell receptor (beta chain) with its context. Its antigen remains unknown. This CDR3 has 13 amino acids. Trimming at V came to 8 bases and at J to 5 bases, leaving 2 bases not matched to a gene. Germline CDR1 is SNHLY and CDR2 is FYNNEI. Those with chemo-refractory metastatic non-small-cell lung cancer were treated with focal radiation combined with CTLA-4 blockade using ipilimumab. Measured with immunoSEQ multiplex PCR; TCRdb has only the in-frame clones, and not every one. The repertoire holds some 32,000 clones, with 80% to 90% as singletons. This record comes from a study of radiotherapy plus CTLA-4 blockade in lung cancer. As for the study in general: Objective responses were documented in roughly 20% of patients, with disease control in 31%. Study outcomes and limitations: With interferon-beta, early dynamics of blood T cell clones were reported to best predict response. Blood TCR clones of tumor origin expanded after radiotherapy plus ipilimumab.

V and J are TRBV2 and TRBJ2-5; 13 bases align to TRBD2. The source material was peripheral blood, sampled from a patient treated with radiotherapy plus ipilimumab. This receptor was obtained from a human donor with non-small cell lung cancer that progressed on radiotherapy plus ipilimumab. The CDR3 reads CASSTSGGETQYF. DNA for the CDR3: TGTGCCAGCTCGACTAGCGGGGGGGAGACCCAGTACTTC. Complete variable domain (other parts from reference TRBV2 and TRBJ2-5): EPEVTQTPSHQVTQMGQEVILRCVPISNHLYFYWYRQILGQKVEFLVSFYNNEISEKSEIFDDQFSVERPDGSNFTLKIRSTKLEDSAMYFCASSTSGGETQYFGPGTRLLVL.